These 31 T cell receptor beta chains were all obtained from the same sample, sequenced in a study of cytomegalovirus exposure and HLA in healthy donors. The primer mix had 60 Vbeta and 13 Jbeta primers. Generated by immunoSEQ multiplex PCR, the TCRdb table keeps only in-frame clones and is missing some. In the table there are approximately 110,000 clones, roughly 80% of which are singletons. Sequenced: PBMCs. The receptors were sampled from a man aged 25 to 40 in good health and CMV-seropositive.

This clone has more than one count but fewer than ten. The chain combines TRBV7-2 with TRBJ2-7; TRBD2 matches at 7 bases. Looked up from germline, CDR1 is SGHTA and CDR2 is FQGNSA. The CDR3 length is 18 residues. The junction had 15 bases not matched to a gene; V was cut back by 4 bases and J by 0 bases. The CDR3 DNA reads as TGTGCCAGCAGCTCCTCTTCCCAGGGCGGGGGTTACTCCTACGAGCAGTACTTC. Translating it yields CASSSSSQGGGYSYEQYF.

The chain joins TRBV6-1 to TRBJ2-5; D remains ambiguous. Trimming cost V 6 bases and J 3 bases, with 8 bases left between them. CDR1 is MNHNS, CDR2 SASEGT, per germline. The CDR3 is made up of 12 amino acids. In DNA form, the CDR3 reads TGTGCCAGCAGCTATATAGAAGAGACCCAGTACTTC. Protein sequence: CASSYIEETQYF.

The V and J genes are TRBV4-2 and TRBJ2-2; maybe TRBD2 (6 bases). This CDR3 has 16 amino acids. Trimming removed 1 base at V and 4 bases at J, with 13 bases between. Germline V gene sequence: CDR1 LGHNA, CDR2 YNFKEQ. This CDR3 reads CASSQAGGGVTGELFF. CDR3 DNA sequence: TGTGCCAGCAGCCAAGCCGGGGGAGGAGTCACCGGGGAGCTGTTTTTT.

V usage is TRBV7-8 and J usage is TRBJ2-1; 8 bases are a match to TRBD1. Germline CDR1 reads SGHVS; CDR2 reads FQNEAQ. Trimming took 1 base from V and 7 from J; bases not matched to a gene: 9. CDR3 length equals 16 residues. This CDR3 reads CASSLDSQGAVNEQFF. CDR3 in DNA: TGTGCCAGCAGCTTAGATAGCCAGGGGGCCGTTAATGAGCAGTTCTTC. Combining the CDR3 with reference TRBV7-8 and TRBJ2-1 gives the whole variable domain GAGVSQSPRYKVAKRGQDVALRCDPISGHVSLFWYQQALGQGPEFLTYFQNEAQLDKSGLPSDRFFAERPEGSVSTLKIQRTQQEDSAVYLCASSLDSQGAVNEQFFGPGTRLTVL.

The gene calls are TRBV5-1 and TRBJ1-6, with unresolved D. The CDR3 length is 17 residues. The germline V gene encodes CDR1 SGHRS and CDR2 YFSETQ. Deletions cut 0 bases from V and 3 bases from J, with 13 bases between. The CDR3 protein is CASSLVRGPVYNSPLHF. CDR3 bases: TGCGCCAGCAGCTTGGTTAGAGGGCCCGTCTATAATTCACCCCTCCACTTT.

The rearrangement links TRBV6-6 to TRBJ1-5; D not certain. Trimming took 5 bases from V and 4 from J, leaving 15 bases between them. The CDR3 totals 15 residues. The V gene's germline CDR1 is MNHNY and CDR2 SVGAGI (reference sequence). The CDR3: CASSGSTTWNQPQHF. The CDR3 DNA reads TGTGCCAGCAGTGGTTCGACAACGTGGAATCAGCCCCAGCATTTT.

This rearrangement joins TRBV15 to TRBJ1-4; no clear D gene. Trimming left V 1 base short and J 3 bases short, with 12 bases between. The CDR3 runs 16 residues. The V gene's germline CDR1 is LNHNV and CDR2 YYDKDF (reference sequence). CDR3 sequence reads: CATSRGAGRANEKLFF. CDR3 DNA: TGTGCCACCAGCAGAGGAGCGGGAAGAGCTAATGAAAAACTGTTTTTT.

This chain joins TRBV5-1 and TRBJ2-2; 7 bases fit TRBD1. From germline, CDR1 is SGHRS and CDR2 YFSETQ. CDR3 length equals 15 residues. J lost 5 bases, V lost 4 bases, and 8 bases had no gene match. CDR3 coding DNA: TGCGCCAGCAGCCCGATAACAGGGGAAACCGGGGAGCTGTTTTTT. Translation gives CASSPITGETGELFF.

This chain uses TRBV5-4 with TRBJ2-7, with 10 bases that match TRBD1. Germline V gene lookup returns CDR1 SGHNT and CDR2 YYREEE (reference sequence). V lost 5 bases, J lost 2 bases, and 4 bases stayed unmatched. The CDR3 runs 14 residues. For the CDR3, the DNA is TGTGCCAGCAGTCCCGGGACAGGGGCCTACGAGCAGTACTTC. Encoded protein: CASSPGTGAYEQYF.

This chain links TRBV28 with TRBJ1-5; possible D gene TRBD1, 6 bases. V was shortened by 9 bases and J by 6 bases, with 15 bases between the two germline ends. Germline V CDR1 and CDR2: MDHEN, SYDVKM. The CDR3 extends over 13 amino acids. The CDR3 DNA reads as TGTGCCAGTACCTCTTACAGGGTTCAGCCCCAGCATTTT. This encodes CASTSYRVQPQHF.

The rearrangement uses TRBV28 and TRBJ2-7; 9 bases align to TRBD2. The V gene's germline CDR1 is MDHEN and CDR2 SYDVKM. Losses at the gene ends were 8 bases for V and 0 bases for J; bases not matched to a gene: 11. This CDR3 has 16 residues. The CDR3 nucleotides are TGTGCCAGCCGCCCCGGGACTAGCTCTTCCTCCTACGAGCAGTACTTC. It yields the protein CASRPGTSSSSYEQYF. Full variable domain (rest looked up from reference TRBV28 and TRBJ2-7): DVKVTQSSRYLVKRTGEKVFLECVQDMDHENMFWYRQDPGLGLRLIYFSYDVKMKEKGDIPEGYSVSREKKERFSLILESASTNQTSMYLCASRPGTSSSSYEQYFGPGTRLTVT.

CDR3 DNA sequence: TGTGCCAGCAGCCCCTGGGGGGGACAAGAGACCCAGTACTTC. Protein product: CASSPWGGQETQYF. This sequence joins TRBV7-9 and TRBJ2-5; 7 bases map to TRBD2. The length of the CDR3 is 14 residues. Germline V CDR1 and CDR2: SEHNR, FQNEAQ (reference sequence). Trimming at V came to 5 bases and at J to 2 bases, leaving 5 bases not matched to a gene.

The chain links TRBV27 to TRBJ2-5; TRBD2 matches 10 bases. Germline CDR1 reads MNHEY; CDR2 reads SMNVEV (reference sequence). V dropped 5 bases and J dropped 5; count of bases not matched to a gene: 8. The CDR3 runs 15 residues. CDR3 coding DNA: TGTGCCAGCAGTAATCCCGGGACTAGCGTGGAGACCCAGTACTTC. It codes for CASSNPGTSVETQYF.

The chain has TRBV7-2 and TRBJ2-7; D possibly corresponds to TRBD2 (6 bases). CDR3 length equals 14 residues. V lost 1 base and J 5 bases, leaving 12 bases between the germline ends. CDR1 SGHTA and CDR2 FQGNSA come from the germline V gene. The CDR3 DNA sequence: TGTGCCAGCAGCTTAGGCGGGGTGACAAACGAGCAGTACTTC. It translates to CASSLGGVTNEQYF.

The table lists this clone with a count of one. The chain carries TRBV5-6 and TRBJ2-3; a weak D match, TRBD2 (5 bases). CDR1 is SGHDT and CDR2 is YYEEEE in the germline V gene. V shed 2 bases and J shed 3 bases, with 16 bases lying between them. The CDR3 extends over 16 amino acids. The CDR3 region is CASSFPGGLGTDTQYF. The DNA for the CDR3 is TGTGCCAGCAGCTTCCCGGGTGGACTTGGAACAGATACGCAGTATTTT.

The rearrangement uses TRBV30 and TRBJ1-4, with no clear D. This CDR3 has 11 amino acids. The V end lost 5 bases, the J end lost 3 bases, and 4 bases lay between the germline ends. CDR1 is GTSNPN, CDR2 SVGIG, per germline (reference sequence). The CDR3 DNA sequence: TGTGCCTGGGCGTCTAATGAAAAACTGTTTTTT. As protein: CAWASNEKLFF.

The chain carries TRBV6-5 and TRBJ1-2, with a possible D match to TRBD1 (5 bases). The CDR3 length is 16 residues. V was clipped by 1 base and J by 0 bases, with 12 bases between them. Germline values: CDR1 MNHEY, CDR2 SVGAGI. DNA of the CDR3: TGTGCCAGCAGTTACTATCGACAGAGCTCTAACTATGGCTACACCTTC. Translated, it gives CASSYYRQSSNYGYTF.

The rearrangement joins TRBV5-4 to TRBJ2-1; TRBD1 matches at 7 bases. Germline V gene data show CDR1 as SGHNT and CDR2 as YYREEE (reference sequence). V was pared by 3 bases and J by 0 bases, with 6 bases of the junction left unmatched. This CDR3 has 16 residues. This CDR3 reads CASSSHRDSSYNEQFF. The CDR3 DNA reads as TGTGCCAGCAGCTCTCACCGGGACAGCTCCTACAATGAGCAGTTCTTC.

This sequence joins TRBV19 and TRBJ1-1; 8 bases fit TRBD1. The junction had 5 bases not matched to a gene; V was cut back by 6 bases and J by 2 bases. The CDR3 has 14 amino acids. Germline V gene sequence: CDR1 LNHDA, CDR2 SQIVND (reference sequence). The CDR3 sequence is CASSRDRINTEAFF. The CDR3 nucleotides are TGTGCCAGTAGCCGGGACAGGATAAACACTGAAGCTTTCTTT.

V and J are TRBV6-1 and TRBJ2-5, with TRBD1 matching over 7 bases. After removal of 8 bases from V and 1 base from J, the junction contained 10 bases not matched to a gene. The CDR3 loop spans 15 amino acids. Germline V gene data show CDR1 as MNHNS and CDR2 as SASEGT. The CDR3 bases are TGTGCCAGCGACCTGACAGGGACCCCCCAAGAGACCCAGTACTTC. Amino acids: CASDLTGTPQETQYF.

The rearrangement joins TRBV5-1 to TRBJ2-1, with 7 positions matching TRBD1. The junction had 4 bases not matched to a gene; V was cut back by 0 bases and J by 4 bases. CDR1 and CDR2 from the germline V gene are SGHRS and YFSETQ. The CDR3 is made up of 15 amino acids. The DNA of the CDR3 is TGCGCCAGCAGCTTGGAGGGGGCAGAGTACAATGAGCAGTTCTTC. Its translation: CASSLEGAEYNEQFF.

This clone was counted only a few times. The J gene is TRBJ2-2, the V gene TRBV10-3, with 7 bases aligning to TRBD2. The CDR3 has 14 residues. Germline lookup yields CDR1 ENHRY and CDR2 SYGVKD. V lost 5 bases and J lost 7; bases outside the gene matches: 7. The CDR3 spells CAISPGLGNGELFF. CDR3 DNA sequence: TGTGCCATCAGTCCAGGACTAGGTAACGGGGAGCTGTTTTTT.

The rearrangement joins TRBV4-2 to TRBJ2-5, with 11 bases fitting TRBD2. The CDR3 length is 15 residues. The V segment lost 1 base and the J segment 5 bases; nucleotides outside the gene matches: 3. Germline lookup yields CDR1 LGHNA and CDR2 YNFKEQ. The CDR3 bases are TGTGCCAGCAGCCAAGGACTAGCGGGGACGGAGACCCAGTACTTC. It yields the protein CASSQGLAGTETQYF.

This chain links TRBV28 with TRBJ1-2; possible D gene TRBD1, 6 bases. Germline loops: CDR1 MDHEN, CDR2 SYDVKM. The CDR3 has 14 amino acids. V gave up 6 bases and J gave up 8 bases, with 19 bases separating them. The DNA for the CDR3 is TGTGCCAGCAGCCCCCCGGGCAGGGGCAGAGGCTACACCTTC. The encoded protein is CASSPPGRGRGYTF.

The V call is TRBV27, the J call TRBJ1-2, with D possibly being TRBD1 (5 bases). CDR1 is MNHEY, CDR2 SMNVEV, per germline (reference sequence). This CDR3 has 14 amino acids. V was clipped by 4 bases and J by 7 bases, with 16 bases between them. This chain's CDR3 is CASSSSGFPSGYTF. The CDR3, as DNA: TGTGCCAGCAGTTCCTCAGGGTTTCCCAGTGGCTACACCTTC.

The J gene is TRBJ1-5, the V gene TRBV2; 9 nucleotides line up with TRBD1. CDR1 is SNHLY and CDR2 is FYNNEI in the germline V gene. J gave up 5 bases and V 3 bases, and 2 bases lay outside the gene matches. CDR3 length equals 14 residues. The CDR3: CASSDTGGDQPQHF. DNA for the CDR3: TGTGCCAGCAGTGACACAGGGGGCGATCAGCCCCAGCATTTT.

V and J are TRBV25-1 and TRBJ2-1; 9 nucleotides line up with TRBD1. V was pared by 6 bases and J by 6 bases, with 12 bases of the junction left unmatched. This CDR3 has 16 amino acids. Looked up from germline, CDR1 is MGHDK and CDR2 is SYGVNS. In nucleotides, the CDR3 is TGTGCCAGCAGCCAAGACCTACAGGGGGCTCGCAATGAGCAGTTCTTC. Protein product: CASSQDLQGARNEQFF.

A single count supports this clone. The rearrangement uses TRBV19 and TRBJ2-7; 8 bases are a match to TRBD1. J was trimmed by 5 bases and V by 6 bases; bases with no gene match: 12. Germline loops: CDR1 LNHDA, CDR2 SQIVND (reference sequence). The CDR3 is 15 residues long. This CDR3 reads CASSTDRQGFNEQYF. CDR3 bases: TGTGCCAGTAGCACGGATCGACAGGGGTTCAACGAGCAGTACTTC.

A few counts support this clone. The CDR3 protein is CASSSRTWGYGYTF. The CDR3 nucleotides read TGTGCCAGCAGTTCCCGGACTTGGGGCTATGGCTACACCTTC. The chain couples TRBV28 to TRBJ1-2; D remains ambiguous. Germline V gene sequence: CDR1 MDHEN, CDR2 SYDVKM. The length of the CDR3 is 14 residues. V gave up 4 bases and J gave up 4 bases, with 13 bases separating them.

This clone was seen a single time. The V gene is TRBV5-1, the J gene TRBJ2-5, with 9 bases aligning to TRBD1. Germline lookup yields CDR1 SGHRS and CDR2 YFSETQ. This CDR3 is built from 14 residues. V dropped 4 bases and J dropped 3; count of bases not matched to a gene: 4. Here the CDR3 reads CASSRGQGKETQYF. CDR3 DNA: TGCGCCAGCAGCCGCGGACAGGGGAAAGAGACCCAGTACTTC.

Details on this clone: The junction departs from the called germline gene at one end, perhaps through a read error. CDR3 nucleotides: TGTGCCAGCAGGCGGACAGGAGTGAACGCTGAAGCTTTCTTT. Translation: CASRRTGVNAEAFF. The V call is TRBV7-9, the J call TRBJ1-1; 7 bases match TRBD1. The CDR3 covers 14 residues. Germline V gene lookup returns CDR1 SEHNR and CDR2 FQNEAQ (reference sequence).